This TCR beta chain appears in the sequencing data of a study of early T cells in non-severe SARS-CoV-2 infection. Study information: Unpaired chains resulted from sequencing bulk RNA of unsorted whole blood. General study points: Private and CD4 specificities were missed by VDJdb matching, skewed to anti-spike CD8.

This clonotype was recorded many times. Its specificity is not known. V gave up 1 base and J gave up 4 bases, with 4 bases separating them. Per germline, CDR1 LGHNA and CDR2 YNFKEQ. The CDR3 consists of 12 residues. Researchers attached unique molecular identifiers to individual cDNA molecules. One entry per CDR3 protein results from TCRdb running MiXCR on the 5' RACE reads. The data contain about 80,000 distinct CDR3 sequences, 5% of them singletons. The receptor was derived from an adult who was a healthcare worker with PCR-confirmed SARS-CoV-2 infection or an uninfected control (not recorded which). This chain uses TRBV4-2 with TRBJ1-2, with D unresolved. Sample: whole blood, taken at baseline. CDR3 protein: CASSQGAYGYTF. The CDR3 bases are TGTGCCAGCAGCCAAGGGGCCTATGGCTACACCTTC.